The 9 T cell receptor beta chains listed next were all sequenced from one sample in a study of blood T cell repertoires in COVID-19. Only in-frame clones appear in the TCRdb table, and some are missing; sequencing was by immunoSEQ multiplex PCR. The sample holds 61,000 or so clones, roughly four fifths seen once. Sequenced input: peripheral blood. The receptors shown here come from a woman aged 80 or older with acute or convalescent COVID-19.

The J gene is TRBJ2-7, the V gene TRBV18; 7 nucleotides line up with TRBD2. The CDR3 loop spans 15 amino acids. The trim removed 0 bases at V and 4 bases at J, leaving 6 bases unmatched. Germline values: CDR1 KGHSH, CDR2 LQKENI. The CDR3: CASSPPSGEGYEQYF. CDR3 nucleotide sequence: TGTGCCAGCTCACCACCGAGCGGGGAAGGGTACGAGCAGTACTTC.

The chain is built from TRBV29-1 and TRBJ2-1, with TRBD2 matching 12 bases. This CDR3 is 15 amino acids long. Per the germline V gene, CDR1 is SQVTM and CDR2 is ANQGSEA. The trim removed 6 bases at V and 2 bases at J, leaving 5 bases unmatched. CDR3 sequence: CSVGTSGSAYNEQFF. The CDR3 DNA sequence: TGCAGCGTGGGGACTAGCGGGTCAGCCTACAATGAGCAGTTCTTC.

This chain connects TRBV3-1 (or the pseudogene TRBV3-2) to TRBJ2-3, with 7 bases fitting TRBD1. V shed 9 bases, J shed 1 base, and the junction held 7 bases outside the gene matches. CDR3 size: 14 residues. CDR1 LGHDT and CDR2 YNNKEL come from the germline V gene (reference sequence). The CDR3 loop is CASTTGARTDTQYF. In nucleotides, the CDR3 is TGTGCCAGTACCACAGGGGCCCGCACAGATACGCAGTATTTT.

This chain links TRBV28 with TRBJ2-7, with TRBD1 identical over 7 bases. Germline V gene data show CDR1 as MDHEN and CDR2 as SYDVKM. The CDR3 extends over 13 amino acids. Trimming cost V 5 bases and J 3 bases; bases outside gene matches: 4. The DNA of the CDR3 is TGTGCCAGCAGTCCCGGACAGGACTACGAGCAGTACTTC. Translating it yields CASSPGQDYEQYF.

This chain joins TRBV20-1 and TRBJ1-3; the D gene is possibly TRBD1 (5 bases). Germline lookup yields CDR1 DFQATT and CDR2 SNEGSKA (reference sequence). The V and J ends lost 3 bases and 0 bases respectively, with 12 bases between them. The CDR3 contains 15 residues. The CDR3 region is CSASADGGSGNTIYF. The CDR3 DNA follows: TGCAGTGCTAGTGCTGACGGGGGCTCTGGAAACACCATATATTTT.

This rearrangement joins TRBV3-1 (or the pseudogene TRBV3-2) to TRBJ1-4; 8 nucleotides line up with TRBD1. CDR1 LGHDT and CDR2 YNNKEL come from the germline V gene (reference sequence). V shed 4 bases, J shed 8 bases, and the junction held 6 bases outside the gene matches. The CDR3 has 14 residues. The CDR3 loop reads CASSLRTGREKLFF. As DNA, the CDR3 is TGTGCCAGCAGCCTCCGGACAGGGCGGGAAAAACTGTTTTTT.

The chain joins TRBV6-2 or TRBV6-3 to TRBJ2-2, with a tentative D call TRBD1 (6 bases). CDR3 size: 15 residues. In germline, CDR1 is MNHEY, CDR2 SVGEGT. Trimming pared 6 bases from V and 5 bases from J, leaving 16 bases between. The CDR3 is CASSPRGAGTGELFF. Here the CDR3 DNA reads TGTGCCAGCAGCCCCAGGGGCGCAGGAACCGGGGAGCTGTTTTTT.

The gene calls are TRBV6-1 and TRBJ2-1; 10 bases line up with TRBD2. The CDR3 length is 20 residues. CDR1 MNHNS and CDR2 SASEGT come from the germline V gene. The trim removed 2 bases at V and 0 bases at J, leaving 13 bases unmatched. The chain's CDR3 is CASSELKASGGRSSYNEQFF. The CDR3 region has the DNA TGTGCCAGCAGTGAATTAAAGGCTAGCGGGGGCCGGAGCTCCTACAATGAGCAGTTCTTC.

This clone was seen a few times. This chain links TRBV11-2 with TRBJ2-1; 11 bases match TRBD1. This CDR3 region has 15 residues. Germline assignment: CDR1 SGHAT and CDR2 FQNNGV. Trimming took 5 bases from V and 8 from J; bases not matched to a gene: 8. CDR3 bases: TGTGCCAGCAGCCCCGGACAGGGGGCTTGGGATGAGCAGTTCTTC. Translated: CASSPGQGAWDEQFF.